This is a list of T cell receptor beta chains from one sample in a study of vaccination effects on CD4 cells after COVID-19. These receptors lack a known antigen. Sequencing was performed with immunoSEQ multiplex PCR; in TCRdb, only in-frame clones are kept and a portion is missing. Of about 45,000 clones listed, 65% to 70% are singletons. The sample consisted of CD4+ T cells from PBMCs cultured with a peptide pool, taken before COVID-19 vaccination. These TCRs come from a human donor who had a prior SARS-CoV-2 infection. CDR3s leave out the opening cysteine and the closing phenylalanine or tryptophan.

v_call,j_call,cdr3_aa
TRBV5-1,TRBJ1-3,ASSLDSSGNTIY
TRBV24-1,TRBJ2-1,ATELAGRYNEQF
TRBV6-2/TRBV6-3,TRBJ1-2,ASSFRDYGYT
TRBV14,TRBJ1-6,ASSPRLSPLH
TRBV2,TRBJ1-4,ASKSSRRVDRLGEKLF
TRBV6-2/TRBV6-3,TRBJ2-2,ASSYRGPGSYTGELF
TRBV7-2,TRBJ2-5,ASSPDSSWETQY
TRBV24-1,TRBJ1-1,ATSDNSGPSGTEAF
TRBV12-1,TRBJ1-3,ASSPLRADSGNTIY
TRBV7-2,TRBJ2-1,ASSPSLAANEQF
TRBV5-1,TRBJ2-7,ASSPRGHKGYEQY
TRBV5-8,TRBJ1-4,ASSQGDTPDEKLF
TRBV12-3/TRBV12-4,TRBJ1-5,ASSWGGGQPQH
TRBV4-2,TRBJ2-3,ASSQEGTTSEDTQY
TRBV12-5,TRBJ2-3,ASGLQPPTQY
TRBV18,TRBJ1-2,ASSPGQGGNYGYT
TRBV19,TRBJ1-4,AAKRTGGNEKLF
TRBV9,TRBJ2-1,ASSVGRYNEQF
TRBV5-1,TRBJ2-2,ASSSWTSGSNTGELF
TRBV11-3,TRBJ1-6,ASSVLSGNSPLH
TRBV11-2,TRBJ2-3,ASSLYGDTDTQY
TRBV30,TRBJ1-6,AWEHAQGGRSPLH
TRBV5-1,TRBJ1-2,ASSFNLPGEDGYT
TRBV2,TRBJ1-2,ASSEDRGDYGYT
TRBV5-5,TRBJ2-1,ASSAREGPPYNEQF
TRBV7-7,TRBJ1-1,ASSFRRDTEAF
TRBV6-4,TRBJ2-3,ASSVEAGTDTQY
TRBV2,TRBJ1-4,ASSREPPEKLF
TRBV19,TRBJ1-4,ASSILGPGMEKLF
TRBV5-4,TRBJ1-4,ASSSGTVNEKLF
TRBV27,TRBJ2-2,ASRALFQQTGELF
TRBV5-4,TRBJ1-4,ASSLGQENEKLF
TRBV5-1,TRBJ2-7,ASSLGGRGDEQY
TRBV11-3,TRBJ2-2,ASSPRVPSTGELF
TRBV10-1,TRBJ1-1,ASKKGPPNTEAF
TRBV19,TRBJ1-3,ASSILASGNTIY
TRBV5-6,TRBJ2-3,ASSSHRRGGTDTQY
TRBV5-1,TRBJ2-7,ASSLDGDEQY
TRBV7-2,TRBJ1-1,ASSFYRDEAF
TRBV5-5,TRBJ2-7,ASSLVQSYEQY
TRBV29-1,TRBJ2-1,SVEGTLYNEQF
TRBV7-3,TRBJ1-1,ASSSVGWGTEAF